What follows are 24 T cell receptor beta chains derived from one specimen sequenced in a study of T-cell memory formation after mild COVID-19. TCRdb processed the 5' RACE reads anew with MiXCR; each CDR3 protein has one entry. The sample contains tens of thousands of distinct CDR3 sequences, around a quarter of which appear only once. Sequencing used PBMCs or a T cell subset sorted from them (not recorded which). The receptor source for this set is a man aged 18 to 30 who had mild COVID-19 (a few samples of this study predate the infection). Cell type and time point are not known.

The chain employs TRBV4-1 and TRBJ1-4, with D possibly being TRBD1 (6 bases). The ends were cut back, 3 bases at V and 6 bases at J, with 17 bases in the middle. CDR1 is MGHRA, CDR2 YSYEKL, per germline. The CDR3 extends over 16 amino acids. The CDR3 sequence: CASSHRFQGLDEKLFF. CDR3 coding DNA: TGCGCCAGCAGCCACCGATTTCAGGGGTTGGATGAAAAACTGTTTTTT.

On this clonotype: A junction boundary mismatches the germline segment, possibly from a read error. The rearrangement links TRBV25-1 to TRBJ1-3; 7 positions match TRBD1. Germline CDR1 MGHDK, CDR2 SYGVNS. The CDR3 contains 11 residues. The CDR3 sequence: CVRGGGNTIYF. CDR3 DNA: TGCGTCAGGGGGGGTGGAAACACCATATATTTT.

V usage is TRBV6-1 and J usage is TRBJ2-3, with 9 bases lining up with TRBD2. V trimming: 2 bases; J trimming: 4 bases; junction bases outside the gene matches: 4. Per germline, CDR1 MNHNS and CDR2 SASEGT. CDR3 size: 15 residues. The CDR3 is CASSEKSSGADTQYF. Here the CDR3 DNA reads TGTGCCAGCAGTGAAAAATCTAGCGGGGCAGATACGCAGTATTTT.

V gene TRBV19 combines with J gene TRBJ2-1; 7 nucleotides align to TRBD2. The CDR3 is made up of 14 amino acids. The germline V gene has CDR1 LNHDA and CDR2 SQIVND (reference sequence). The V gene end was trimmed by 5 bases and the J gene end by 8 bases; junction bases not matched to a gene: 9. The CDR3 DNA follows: TGTGCCAGTAGTCTTCGGACTAGATCGGATGAGCAGTTCTTC. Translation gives CASSLRTRSDEQFF.

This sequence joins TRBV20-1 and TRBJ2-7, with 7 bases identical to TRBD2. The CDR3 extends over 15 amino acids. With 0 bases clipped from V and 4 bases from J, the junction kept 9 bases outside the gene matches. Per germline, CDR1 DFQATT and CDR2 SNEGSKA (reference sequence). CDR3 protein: CSARDNPAGRYEQYF. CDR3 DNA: TGCAGTGCTAGAGATAACCCAGCGGGGAGGTACGAGCAGTACTTC.

As DNA, the CDR3 is TGTGCCAGCAGCTTATGGGATGAGCAGTTCTTC. It translates to CASSLWDEQFF. This chain joins TRBV11-2 and TRBJ2-1; D ambiguous. Trimming took 2 bases from V and 8 from J, leaving 4 bases between them. Per the germline V gene, CDR1 is SGHAT and CDR2 is FQNNGV. This CDR3 contains 11 residues. The variable domain in full, completed from reference TRBV11-2 and TRBJ2-1, reads EAGVAQSPRYKIIEKRQSVAFWCNPISGHATLYWYQQILGQGPKLLIQFQNNGVVDDSQLPKDRFSAERLKGVDSTLKIQPAKLEDSAVYLCASSLWDEQFFGPGTRLTVL.

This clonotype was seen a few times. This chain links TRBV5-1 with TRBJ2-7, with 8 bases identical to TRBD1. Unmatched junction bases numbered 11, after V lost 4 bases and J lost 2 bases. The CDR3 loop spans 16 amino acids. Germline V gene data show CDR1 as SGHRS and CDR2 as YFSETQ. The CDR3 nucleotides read TGCGCCAGCAGCGCCCGGACAGGGCAATACACCTACGAGCAGTACTTC. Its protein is CASSARTGQYTYEQYF. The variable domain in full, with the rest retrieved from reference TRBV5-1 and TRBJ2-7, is KAGVTQTPRYLIKTRGQQVTLSCSPISGHRSVSWYQQTPGQGLQFLFEYFSETQRNKGNFPGRFSGRQFSNSRSEMNVSTLELGDSALYLCASSARTGQYTYEQYFGPGTRLTVT.

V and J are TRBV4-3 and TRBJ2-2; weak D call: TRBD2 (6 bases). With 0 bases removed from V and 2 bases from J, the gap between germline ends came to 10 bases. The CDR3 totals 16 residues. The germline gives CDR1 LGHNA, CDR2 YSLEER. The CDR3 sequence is CASSQDRTTNTGELFF. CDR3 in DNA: TGCGCCAGCAGCCAAGATCGGACTACCAACACCGGGGAGCTGTTTTTT.

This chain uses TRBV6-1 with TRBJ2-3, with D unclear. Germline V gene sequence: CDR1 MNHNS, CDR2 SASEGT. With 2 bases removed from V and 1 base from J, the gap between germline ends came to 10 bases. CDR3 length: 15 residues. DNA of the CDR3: TGTGCCAGCAGTGAAATTCTGGCTGGCACAGATACGCAGTATTTT. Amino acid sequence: CASSEILAGTDTQYF.

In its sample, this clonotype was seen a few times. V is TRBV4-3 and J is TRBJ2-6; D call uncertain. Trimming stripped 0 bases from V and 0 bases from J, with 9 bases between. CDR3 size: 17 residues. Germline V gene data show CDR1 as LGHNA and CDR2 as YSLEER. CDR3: CASSQDFRYSGANVLTF. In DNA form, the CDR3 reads TGCGCCAGCAGCCAAGATTTCCGGTACTCTGGGGCCAACGTCCTGACTTTC.

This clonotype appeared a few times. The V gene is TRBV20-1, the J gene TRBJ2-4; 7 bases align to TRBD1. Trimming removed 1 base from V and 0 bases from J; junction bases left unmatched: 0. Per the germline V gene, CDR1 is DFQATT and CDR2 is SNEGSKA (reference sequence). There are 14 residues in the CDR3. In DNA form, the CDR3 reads TGCAGTGCTAGAGGACAGGGAGCCAAAAACATTCAGTACTTC. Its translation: CSARGQGAKNIQYF.

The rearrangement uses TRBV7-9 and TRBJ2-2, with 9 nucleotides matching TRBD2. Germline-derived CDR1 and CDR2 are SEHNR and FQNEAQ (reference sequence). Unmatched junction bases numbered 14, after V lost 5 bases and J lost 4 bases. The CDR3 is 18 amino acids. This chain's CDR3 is CASSPELAGFTGTGELFF. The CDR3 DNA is TGTGCCAGCAGCCCCGAACTAGCGGGTTTTACAGGCACCGGGGAGCTGTTTTTT.

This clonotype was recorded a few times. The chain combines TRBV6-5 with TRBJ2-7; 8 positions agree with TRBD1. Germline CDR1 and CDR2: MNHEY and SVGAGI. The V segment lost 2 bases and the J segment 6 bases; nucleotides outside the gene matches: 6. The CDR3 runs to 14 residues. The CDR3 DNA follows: TGTGCCAGCAGTTACGGACAGGGAATGGGCGAGCAGTACTTC. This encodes CASSYGQGMGEQYF.

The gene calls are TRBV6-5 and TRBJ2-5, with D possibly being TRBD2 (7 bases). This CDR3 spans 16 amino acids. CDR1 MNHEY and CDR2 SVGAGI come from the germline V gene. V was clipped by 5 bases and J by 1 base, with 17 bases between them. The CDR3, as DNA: TGTGCCAGCAGTCCCTGGGAGGGGGGGATCCAAGAGACCCAGTACTTC. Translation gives CASSPWEGGIQETQYF.

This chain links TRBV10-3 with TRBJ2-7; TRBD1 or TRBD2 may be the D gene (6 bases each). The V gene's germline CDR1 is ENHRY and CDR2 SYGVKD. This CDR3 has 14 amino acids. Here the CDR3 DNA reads TGTGCCATCAGCCTGCGGGACACCCCCTACCAGCAGTACGTC. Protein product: CAISLRDTPYQQYV.

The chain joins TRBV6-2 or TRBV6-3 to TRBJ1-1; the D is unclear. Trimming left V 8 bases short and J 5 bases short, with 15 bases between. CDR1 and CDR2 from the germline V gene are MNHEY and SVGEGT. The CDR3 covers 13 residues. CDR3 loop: CASGSGKVTEAFF. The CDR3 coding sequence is TGTGCCAGCGGTTCGGGTAAGGTTACTGAAGCTTTCTTT.

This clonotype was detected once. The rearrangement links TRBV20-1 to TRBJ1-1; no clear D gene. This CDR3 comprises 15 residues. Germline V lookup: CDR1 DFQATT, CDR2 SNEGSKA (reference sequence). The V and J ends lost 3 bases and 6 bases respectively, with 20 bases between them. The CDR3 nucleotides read TGCAGTGCTAGCCGCTCGGGTCGGGTTATCGCTGAAGCTTTCTTT. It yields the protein CSASRSGRVIAEAFF.

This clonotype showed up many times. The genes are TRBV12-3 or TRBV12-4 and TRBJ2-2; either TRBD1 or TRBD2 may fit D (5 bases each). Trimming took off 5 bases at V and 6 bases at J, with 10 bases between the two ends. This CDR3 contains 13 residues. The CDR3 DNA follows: TGTGCCAGCAGTCGCAGGGACCCCGGGGAGCTGTTTTTT. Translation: CASSRRDPGELFF.

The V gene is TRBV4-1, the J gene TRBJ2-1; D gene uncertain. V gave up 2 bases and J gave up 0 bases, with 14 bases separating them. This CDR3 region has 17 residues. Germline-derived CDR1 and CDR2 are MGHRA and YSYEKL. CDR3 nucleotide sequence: TGCGCCAGCAGCCAACAACCGATACCGAGCTCCTACAATGAGCAGTTCTTC. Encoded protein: CASSQQPIPSSYNEQFF.

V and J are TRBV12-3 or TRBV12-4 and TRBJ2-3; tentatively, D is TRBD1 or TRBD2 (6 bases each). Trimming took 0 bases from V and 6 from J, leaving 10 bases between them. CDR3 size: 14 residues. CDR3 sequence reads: CASSLAGGRDTQYF. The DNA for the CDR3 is TGTGCCAGCAGTTTAGCGGGGGGCAGGGATACGCAGTATTTT.

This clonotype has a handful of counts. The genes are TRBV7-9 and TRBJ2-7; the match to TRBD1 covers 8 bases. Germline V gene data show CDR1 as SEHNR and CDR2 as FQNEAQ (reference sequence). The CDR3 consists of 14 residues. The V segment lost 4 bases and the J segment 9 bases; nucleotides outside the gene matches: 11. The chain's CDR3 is CASSSYEDRDRQYV. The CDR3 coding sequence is TGTGCCAGCAGCTCATACGAGGACAGGGATCGGCAGTACGTC.

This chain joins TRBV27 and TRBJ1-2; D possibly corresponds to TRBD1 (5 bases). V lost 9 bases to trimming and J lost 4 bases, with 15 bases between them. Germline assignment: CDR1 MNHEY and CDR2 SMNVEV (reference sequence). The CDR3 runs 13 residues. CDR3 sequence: CASGIRGSYGYTF. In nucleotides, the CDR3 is TGTGCCAGTGGGATAAGGGGATCCTATGGCTACACCTTC.

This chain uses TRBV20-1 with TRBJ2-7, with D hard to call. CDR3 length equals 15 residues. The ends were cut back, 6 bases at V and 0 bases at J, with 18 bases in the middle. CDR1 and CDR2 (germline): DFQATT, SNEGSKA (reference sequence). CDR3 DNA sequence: TGCAGTGCCCGAGGCCCCCACGACATCTCCTACGAGCAGTACGTC. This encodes CSARGPHDISYEQYV.

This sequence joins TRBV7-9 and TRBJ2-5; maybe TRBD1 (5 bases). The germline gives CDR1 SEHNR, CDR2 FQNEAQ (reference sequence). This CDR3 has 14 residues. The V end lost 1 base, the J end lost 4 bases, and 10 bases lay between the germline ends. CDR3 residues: CASSLGSGRETQYF. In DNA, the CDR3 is TGTGCCAGCAGCTTAGGCTCAGGGCGAGAGACCCAGTACTTC.